This T cell receptor (beta chain) derives from a study of blood T cells in healthy people across ages. Whole-study findings and limits: Diversity was estimated from one million T cells, and these estimates were considered underestimates.

Combining a sample-barcoded 5' primer with a J-beta primer mix, a second PCR ran for about 7 to 12 cycles. One entry per CDR3 protein results from TCRdb running MiXCR on the 5' RACE reads. The sample carries more than 800,000 distinct CDR3 sequences, 35% to 50% recorded once. The CDR3 is made up of 12 amino acids. CDR1 and CDR2 from the germline V gene are ENHRY and SYGVKD. V was clipped by 11 bases and J by 1 base, with 10 bases between them. This clonotype was recorded at least ten times. The antigen remains undetermined. Material: blood. The rearrangement uses TRBV10-3 and TRBJ2-3, with D maybe TRBD2 (5 bases). The receptor's source is a woman in her fifties or sixties in good health. The CDR3 DNA reads TGTGCCGTTGAGGGCGGCACAGATACGCAGTATTTT. This codes for CAVEGGTDTQYF.